This T cell receptor beta chain derives from a study of technical replicates of blood from a handful of donors. The repertoire was sequenced with immunoSEQ multiplex PCR; TCRdb's copy has only in-frame clones and lacks some. The repertoire consists of 75,000 to 90,000 clones, with 93% occurring once and the leading ten covering 0.24%. This CDR3 has 15 residues. V lost 4 bases and J 5 bases, leaving 18 bases between the germline ends. Germline-derived CDR1 and CDR2 are SGHRS and YFSETQ. The receptor was isolated from a human donor in good health. V is TRBV5-1 and J is TRBJ2-5, with D tentatively TRBD1 (6 bases). Sequencing input: T cells isolated from PBMCs. The CDR3 nucleotides read TGCGCCAGCAGCATTGCAACAGGGCACGGGGAGACCCAGTACTTC. This codes for CASSIATGHGETQYF.